The present entry profiles one TCR beta chain with its context. This same CDR3 is encoded by further DNA sequences in the sample. Clones were sequenced by immunoSEQ multiplex PCR, and TCRdb holds only the in-frame ones, with some missing. The profile shows approximately 2.5 million clones, roughly 92% of them singletons. This CDR3 is 11 amino acids long. The V gene lost 4 bases and the J gene lost 5 bases, with 5 bases spanning the gap. CDR1 SGHTA and CDR2 FQGNSA come from the germline V gene. These data are taken from a study of shared clonotypes between healthy human individuals. The origin of this receptor is a man aged 18 to 29 in good health. Sequenced input: naive CD4+ T cells sorted from blood. Subset of the sample: CD45RA+ positively selected. The chain uses TRBV7-2 and TRBJ2-5; tentative D call: TRBD1 (5 bases). The CDR3 nucleotides read TGTGCCAGCAGCTACAGGGAGACCCAGTACTTC. The encoded protein is CASSYRETQYF. The whole variable domain, remainder taken from reference TRBV7-2 and TRBJ2-5, is GAGVSQSPSNKVTEKGKDVELRCDPISGHTALYWYRQSLGQGLEFLIYFQGNSAPDKSGLPSDRFSAERTGGSVSTLTIQRTQQEDSAVYLCASSYRETQYFGPGTRLLVL.